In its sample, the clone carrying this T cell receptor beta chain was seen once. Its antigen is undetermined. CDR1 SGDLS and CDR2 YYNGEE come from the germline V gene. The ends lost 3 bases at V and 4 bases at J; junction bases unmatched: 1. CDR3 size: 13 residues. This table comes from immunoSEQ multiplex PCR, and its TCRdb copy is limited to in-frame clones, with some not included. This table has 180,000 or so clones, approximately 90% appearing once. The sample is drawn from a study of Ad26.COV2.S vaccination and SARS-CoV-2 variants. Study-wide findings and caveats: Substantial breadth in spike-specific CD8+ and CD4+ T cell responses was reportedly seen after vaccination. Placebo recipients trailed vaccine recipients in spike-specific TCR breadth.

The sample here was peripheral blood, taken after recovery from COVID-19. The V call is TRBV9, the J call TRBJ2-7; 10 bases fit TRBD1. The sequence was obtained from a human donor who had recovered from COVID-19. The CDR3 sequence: CASSGDRGYEQYF. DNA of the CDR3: TGTGCCAGCAGCGGGGACAGGGGATACGAGCAGTACTTC.